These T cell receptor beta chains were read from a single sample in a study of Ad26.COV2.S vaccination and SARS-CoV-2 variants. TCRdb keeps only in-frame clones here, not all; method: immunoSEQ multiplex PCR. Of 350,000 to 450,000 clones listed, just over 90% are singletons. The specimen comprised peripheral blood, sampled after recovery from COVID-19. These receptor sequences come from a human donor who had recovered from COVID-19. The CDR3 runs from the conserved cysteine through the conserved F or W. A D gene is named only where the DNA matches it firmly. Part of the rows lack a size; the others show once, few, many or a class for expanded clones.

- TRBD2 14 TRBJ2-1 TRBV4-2 TGTGCCAGCAGGCACGGGGGGGATTCCGATGAGCAGTTCTTC CASRHGGDSDEQFF
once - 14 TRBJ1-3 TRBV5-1 TGCGCCAGCAGCTCGATGGAAACGGGAAACACCATATATTTT CASSSMETGNTIYF
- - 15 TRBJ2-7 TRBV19 TGTGCCAGTAGTACCCGGGATCCCCAGTCCTACGAGCAGTACTTC CASSTRDPQSYEQYF
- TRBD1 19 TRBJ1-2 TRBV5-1 TGCGCCAGCAGCCCTATTCTCCGGGACAGGGGCAGCTCTAACTATGGCTACACCTTC CASSPILRDRGSSNYGYTF
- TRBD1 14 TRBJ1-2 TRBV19 TGTGCCAGTATTCAGGGGGCGAGGGCCTATGGCTACACCTTC CASIQGARAYGYTF
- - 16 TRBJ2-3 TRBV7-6 TGTGCCAGCAGCTCAAGCCCGGGACTGAGCACAGATACGCAGTATTTT CASSSSPGLSTDTQYF
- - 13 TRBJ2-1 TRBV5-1 TGCGCCAGCAGCTTGGGAACTTTGAATGAGCAGTTCTTC CASSLGTLNEQFF
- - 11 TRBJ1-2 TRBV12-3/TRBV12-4 TGTGCCAGCTCCGGGGTGAGGGGCTACACCTTC CASSGVRGYTF
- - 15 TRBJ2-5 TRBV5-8 TGTGCCAGCAGCTTGTCGGGGCGAGGGAGCGAGACCCAGTACTTC CASSLSGRGSETQYF
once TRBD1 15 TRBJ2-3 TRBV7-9 TGTGCCAGCAGCTTGGGACAGCCCCCCACAGATACGCAGTATTTT CASSLGQPPTDTQYF
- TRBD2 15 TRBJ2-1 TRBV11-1 TGTGCCAGCAGCTTAGCGGGGGGGGACTACAATGAGCAGTTCTTC CASSLAGGDYNEQFF
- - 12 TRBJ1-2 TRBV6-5 TGTGCCAGCAGTCCGCAGGCGGGGGGCTACACCTTC CASSPQAGGYTF
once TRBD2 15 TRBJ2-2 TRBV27 TGTGCCAGCAGCCTTAGCGGGGGGAACACCGGGGAGCTGTTTTTT CASSLSGGNTGELFF
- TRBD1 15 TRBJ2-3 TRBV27 TGTGCCAGCAGTTCCTGGACAGGGCAAGCAGATACGCAGTATTTT CASSSWTGQADTQYF
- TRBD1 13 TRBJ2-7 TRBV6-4 TGTGCCAGCAGTTCGGACAGGGGCGACGAGCAGTACTTC CASSSDRGDEQYF
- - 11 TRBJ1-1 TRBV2 TGTGCCAGCAAGGGAAAAAGTGAAGCTTTCTTT CASKGKSEAFF
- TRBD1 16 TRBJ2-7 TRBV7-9 TGTGCCAGCAGCTCTCTAACCCGACAGGGGCGTGGCGAGCAGTACTTC CASSSLTRQGRGEQYF
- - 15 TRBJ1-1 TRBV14 TGTGCCAGCAGCCAAGTCGGACAGACGTACACTGAAGCTTTCTTT CASSQVGQTYTEAFF
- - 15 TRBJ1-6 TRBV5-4 TGTGCCAGCAGCTACGGACTGACTTATAATTCACCCCTCCACTTT CASSYGLTYNSPLHF
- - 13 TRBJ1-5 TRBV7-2 TGTGCCAGCAGCTTAGGAGGGGTTCAGCCCCAGCATTTT CASSLGGVQPQHF
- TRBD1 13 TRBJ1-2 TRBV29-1 TGCAGCGTCCCGGACAGGGGCAGTAGGGGCTACACCTTC CSVPDRGSRGYTF
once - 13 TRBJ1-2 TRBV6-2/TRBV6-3 TGTGCCAGCAGTTACGCGGGCTCCTATGGCTACACCTTC CASSYAGSYGYTF
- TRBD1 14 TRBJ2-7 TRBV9 TGTGCCAGCAGCCCCCGGACAGGGAGCTACGAGCAGTACTTC CASSPRTGSYEQYF
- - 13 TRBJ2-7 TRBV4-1 TGCGCCAGCAGCCAATCCTTTGGTTACGAGCAGTACTTC CASSQSFGYEQYF
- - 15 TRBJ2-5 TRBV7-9 TGTGCCAGCAGCTTAACGGGGGGCGCACAAGAGACCCAGTACTTC CASSLTGGAQETQYF
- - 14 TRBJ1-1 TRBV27 TGTGCCAGCAACCCCCGGAGGGAGAACACTGAAGCTTTCTTT CASNPRRENTEAFF
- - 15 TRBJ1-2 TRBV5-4 TGTGCCAGCAGCTTGTCTATAGGGCCGGACTATGGCTACACCTTC CASSLSIGPDYGYTF
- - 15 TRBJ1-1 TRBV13 TGTGCCAGCAGCGCACCGTCCAGGGGGAACACTGAAGCTTTCTTT CASSAPSRGNTEAFF
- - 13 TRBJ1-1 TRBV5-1 TGCGCCAGCAGAGGGCACGCACAACGATGGGCTTTCTTT CASRGHAQRWAFF
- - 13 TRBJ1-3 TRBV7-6 TGTGCCAGCAGCTTAGCCTCTGGAAACACCATATATTTT CASSLASGNTIYF
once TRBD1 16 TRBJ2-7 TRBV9 TGTGCCAGCAGCGGGTCACAGGGGGGAGACTCCTACGAGCAGTACTTC CASSGSQGGDSYEQYF
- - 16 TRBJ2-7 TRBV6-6 TGTGCCAGCAGTTACTCGATTACAGCGCTGATGTACGAGCAGTACTTC CASSYSITALMYEQYF
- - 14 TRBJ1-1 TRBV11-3 TGTGCCAGCAGCTCGGGACCCGGGGGTACTGAAGCTTTCTTT CASSSGPGGTEAFF